This T cell receptor (beta chain) was recovered during a study of OX40 agonist ivuxolimab in advanced cancers. On the study more broadly: The diagnoses of dose-escalation patients were hepatocellular carcinoma, melanoma, renal cell or head and neck cancer. A mean age of about 56 years, range roughly 20 to 79, was recorded, and roughly 80% were male. Study-wide results and caveats: At 0.1 to 3.0 mg/kg, clonal expansion of CD4+ and CD8+ blood T cells had occurred by week 6.

Notes on this clone: Its antigen remains unidentified.

This CDR3 has 17 amino acids. Trimming removed 2 bases at V and 7 bases at J, with 20 bases between. Germline assignment: CDR1 SEHNR and CDR2 FQNEAQ (reference sequence). Measured with immunoSEQ multiplex PCR; TCRdb has only the in-frame clones, and not every one. In the table there are 77,000 or so clones, roughly 89% of which are singletons. The receptor's source is an adult with an advanced solid tumor such as melanoma, head and neck, liver or kidney cancer. This specimen consisted of CD4+ or CD8+ T cells sorted from blood, obtained in a trial of the OX40 agonist ivuxolimab. The gene calls are TRBV7-9 and TRBJ1-4; D perhaps matches TRBD1 (5 bases). Here the CDR3 reads CASSLKYIGAVGEKLFF. The CDR3 nucleotides read TGTGCCAGCAGCTTAAAGTATATAGGGGCAGTCGGTGAAAAACTGTTTTTT.